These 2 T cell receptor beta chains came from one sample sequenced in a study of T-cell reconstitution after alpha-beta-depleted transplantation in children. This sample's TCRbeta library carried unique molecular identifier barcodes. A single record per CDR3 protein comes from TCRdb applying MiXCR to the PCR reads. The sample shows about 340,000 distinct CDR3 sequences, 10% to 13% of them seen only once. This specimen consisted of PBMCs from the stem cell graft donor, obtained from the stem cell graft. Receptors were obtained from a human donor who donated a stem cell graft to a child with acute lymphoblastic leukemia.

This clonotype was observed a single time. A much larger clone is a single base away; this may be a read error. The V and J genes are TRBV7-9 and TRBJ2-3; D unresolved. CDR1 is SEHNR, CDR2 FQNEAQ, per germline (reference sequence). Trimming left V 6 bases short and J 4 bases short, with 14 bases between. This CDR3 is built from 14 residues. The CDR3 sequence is CASRSIESADTQYF. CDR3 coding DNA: TGTGCCAGCAGGAGTATAGAGTCGGCAGATACGCAGTATTTT.

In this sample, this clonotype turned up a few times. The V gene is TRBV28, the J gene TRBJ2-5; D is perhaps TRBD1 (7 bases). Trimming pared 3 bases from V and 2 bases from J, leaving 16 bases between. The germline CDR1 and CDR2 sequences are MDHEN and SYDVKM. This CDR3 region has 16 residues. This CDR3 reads CASSLRRGRGQETQYF. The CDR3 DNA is TGTGCCAGCAGTTTGAGGAGGGGGCGAGGACAAGAGACCCAGTACTTC. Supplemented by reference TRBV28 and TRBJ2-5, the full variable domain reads DVKVTQSSRYLVKRTGEKVFLECVQDMDHENMFWYRQDPGLGLRLIYFSYDVKMKEKGDIPEGYSVSREKKERFSLILESASTNQTSMYLCASSLRRGRGQETQYFGPGTRLLVL.